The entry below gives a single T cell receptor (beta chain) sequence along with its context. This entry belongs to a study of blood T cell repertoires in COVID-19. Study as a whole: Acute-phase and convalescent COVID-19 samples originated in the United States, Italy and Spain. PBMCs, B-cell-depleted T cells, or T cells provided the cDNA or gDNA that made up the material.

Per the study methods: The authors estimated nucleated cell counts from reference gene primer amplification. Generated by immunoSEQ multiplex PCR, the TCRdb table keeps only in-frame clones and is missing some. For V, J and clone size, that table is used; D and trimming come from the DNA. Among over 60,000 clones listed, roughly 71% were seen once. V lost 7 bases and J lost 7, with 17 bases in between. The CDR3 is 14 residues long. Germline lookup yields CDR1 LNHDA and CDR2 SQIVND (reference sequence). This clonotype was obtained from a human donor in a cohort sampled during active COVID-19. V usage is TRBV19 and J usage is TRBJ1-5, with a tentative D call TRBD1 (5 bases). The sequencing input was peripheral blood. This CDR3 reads CASTDLGGGQPQHF. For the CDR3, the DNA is TGTGCCAGTACTGATCTGGGGGGGGGACAGCCCCAGCATTTT.